The subject of this entry is one TCR beta chain. The data were obtained in a study of healthy donors' naive CD4 and CD8 T cells. Germline CDR1 MNHEY, CDR2 SVGAGI. This CDR3 comprises 14 residues. The V segment lost 0 bases and the J segment 6 bases; nucleotides outside the gene matches: 2. A linear amplification protocol produced the TCR libraries from about 0.45 ug of total RNA. TCRdb reprocessed the reads via MiXCR and lists one record per CDR3 protein. The table shows approximately 200,000 distinct CDR3 sequences, with 65% to 75% occurring only once. Sequenced input: naive CD4+ and CD8+ T cells sorted from blood, pooled from several donors. The chain combines TRBV6-5 with TRBJ2-7; TRBD1 aligns across 10 bases. This clonotype was obtained from a pool of human donors in good health; the sample pools cells from several healthy donors. This CDR3 is CASSYSGTGVEQYF. CDR3 bases: TGTGCCAGCAGTTACTCCGGGACAGGGGTCGAGCAGTACTTC.